This T cell receptor beta chain originates from a study of T cells in Graves' hyperthyroidism and ophthalmopathy. TCR beta CDR3 regions were amplified from RNA transcripts. Primed by the HTBI set, a first-round RT-PCR was run on the TCR CDR3. TCRdb reprocessed the multiplex PCR reads with MiXCR, giving one entry per CDR3 protein. The data show about 49,000 distinct CDR3 sequences, roughly 50% seen once. Germline V CDR1 and CDR2: SNHLY, FYNNEI. There are 14 residues in the CDR3. Trimming pared 7 bases from V and 3 bases from J, leaving 13 bases between. This clonotype was detected a few times. This TCR derives from a man younger than 35 with Graves' hyperthyroidism. This chain connects TRBV2 to TRBJ1-5, with D uncertain. The sample comprised peripheral blood or thyroid tissue (not recorded which). The CDR3 spells CASNPTRTNQPQHF. The CDR3 DNA is TGTGCCAGCAATCCCACGCGGACCAATCAGCCCCAGCATTTT.